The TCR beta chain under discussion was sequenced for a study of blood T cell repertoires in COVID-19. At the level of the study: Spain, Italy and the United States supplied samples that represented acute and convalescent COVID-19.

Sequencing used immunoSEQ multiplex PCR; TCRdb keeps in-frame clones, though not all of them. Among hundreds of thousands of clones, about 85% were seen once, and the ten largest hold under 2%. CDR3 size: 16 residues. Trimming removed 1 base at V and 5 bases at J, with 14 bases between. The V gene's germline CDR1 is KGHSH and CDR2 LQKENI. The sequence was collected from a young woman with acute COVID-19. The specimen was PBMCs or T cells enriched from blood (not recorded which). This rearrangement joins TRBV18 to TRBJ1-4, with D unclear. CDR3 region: CASSPRDGGSNEKLFF. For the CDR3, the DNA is TGTGCCAGCTCACCACGAGATGGAGGTTCCAATGAAAAACTGTTTTTT.